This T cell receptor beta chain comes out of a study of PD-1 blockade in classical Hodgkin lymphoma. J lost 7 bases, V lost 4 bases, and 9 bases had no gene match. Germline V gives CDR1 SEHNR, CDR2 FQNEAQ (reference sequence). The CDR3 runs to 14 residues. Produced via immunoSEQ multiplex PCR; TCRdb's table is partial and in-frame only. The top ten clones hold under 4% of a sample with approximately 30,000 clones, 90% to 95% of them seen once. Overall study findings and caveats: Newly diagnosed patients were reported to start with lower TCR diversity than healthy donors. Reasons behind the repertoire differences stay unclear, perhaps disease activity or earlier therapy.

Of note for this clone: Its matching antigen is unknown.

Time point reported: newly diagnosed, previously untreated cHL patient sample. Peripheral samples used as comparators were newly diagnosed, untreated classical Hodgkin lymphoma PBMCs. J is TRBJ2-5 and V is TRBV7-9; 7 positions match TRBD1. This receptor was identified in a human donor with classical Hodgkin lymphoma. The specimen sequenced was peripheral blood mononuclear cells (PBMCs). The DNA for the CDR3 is TGTGCCAGCAGCTCCAGACAGGGCCTGGGGACCCAGTACTTC. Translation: CASSSRQGLGTQYF.